A single T cell receptor beta chain is shown here with its context. Its antigen is as yet unknown. Ahead of sequencing, the ViraFEST assay grew antigen-specific CD4+ T cells using viral peptide pools. Researchers isolated CD4+ T cells once less than 13 days of culture had elapsed. Each participant received a vaccine that was either BNT162b2 or mRNA-1273, given as two doses. Generated by immunoSEQ multiplex PCR, the TCRdb table keeps only in-frame clones and is missing some. The table records 30,000 to 40,000 clones, around four fifths of them present only once. The data stem from a study of vaccination effects on CD4 cells after COVID-19. The germline gives CDR1 LNHDA, CDR2 SQIVND (reference sequence). Germline trimming cut 6 bases from V and 6 bases from J; bases unmatched to any gene: 5. The CDR3 extends over 14 amino acids.

The sequenced sample was CD4+ T cells from PBMCs cultured with HCoV-NL63 spike peptides, obtained after COVID-19 vaccination. V and J are TRBV19 and TRBJ2-2; TRBD1 agrees at 9 bases. This TCR derives from a human donor who received a COVID-19 vaccine. Some clones in this sample may be carry-over from other donors' samples. The CDR3 sequence: CASSVQGASGELFF. The CDR3 region has the DNA TGTGCCAGTAGCGTACAGGGGGCCTCCGGGGAGCTGTTTTTT. Based on the CDR3 plus reference TRBV19 and TRBJ2-2, the full variable domain is DGGITQSPKYLFRKEGQNVTLSCEQNLNHDAMYWYRQDPGQGLRLIYYSQIVNDFQKGDIAEGYSVSREKKESFPLTVTSAQKNPTAFYLCASSVQGASGELFFGEGSRLTVL.